The rows below give T cell receptor beta chains drawn from one sample of a study of T cell repertoires in cytomegalovirus infection. TCRdb redid the calling of the reads with MiXCR, one entry per CDR3 protein. Of more than 300,000 distinct CDR3 sequences listed, approximately 35% are singletons. The antigens of these receptors remain unknown. Here the sequenced sample was cultured PBMCs, taken from culture after CMV antigen stimulation. The receptors shown here come from a human donor in good health (CMV status not recorded). Some clones in this sample may be carry-over from other donors' samples. Both conserved end residues are part of each CDR3. Each record gives: D gene, clone size, V gene, J gene, CDR3 protein, CDR3 DNA. A D gene is named only where the DNA matches it firmly. Only part of the rows carry a size: once, few, many, or a class if the clone is expanded.

TRBD1,few,TRBV7-2,TRBJ1-6,CASSPQGTNSPLHF,TGTGCCAGCAGCCCACAGGGGACAAATTCACCCCTCCACTTT
NA,NA,TRBV19,TRBJ2-3,CASLDTTDTQYF,TGTGCCAGCCTGGACACCACAGATACGCAGTATTTT
NA,few,TRBV7-3,TRBJ1-5,CASSLGPRQYLGNQPQHF,TGTGCCAGCAGCTTAGGCCCAAGACAGTACCTGGGCAATCAGCCCCAGCATTTT
NA,few,TRBV7-2,TRBJ2-3,CASSLEGVGATDTQYF,TGTGCCAGCAGCTTAGAGGGTGTGGGGGCAACAGATACGCAGTATTTT
NA,few,TRBV6-2/TRBV6-3,TRBJ2-1,CASRDPGRDNDEQFF,TGTGCCAGCAGGGACCCGGGGCGGGATAACGATGAGCAGTTCTTC
NA,NA,TRBV2,TRBJ1-2,CASSETAGAWGYTF,TGTGCCAGCAGTGAAACGGCAGGCGCTTGGGGCTACACCTTC
TRBD1,NA,TRBV25-1,TRBJ2-7,CASSETGPYEQYF,TGTGCCAGCAGTGAGACAGGGCCCTACGAGCAGTACTTC
NA,few,TRBV19,TRBJ2-6,CASSIQGAAGANVLTF,TGTGCCAGTAGTATTCAAGGGGCCGCTGGGGCCAACGTCCTGACTTTC
TRBD1,few,TRBV19,TRBJ1-1,CASSMRQGGPEAFF,TGTGCCAGTAGTATGAGACAGGGGGGGCCTGAAGCTTTCTTT
NA,NA,TRBV20-1,TRBJ1-1,CSARGGAGNTEAFF,TGCAGTGCTAGGGGAGGGGCGGGGAACACTGAAGCTTTCTTT
NA,many,TRBV7-2,TRBJ1-1,CASSLGKWLHTEAFF,TGTGCCAGCAGCTTAGGGAAATGGTTACACACTGAAGCTTTCTTT
TRBD2,NA,TRBV19,TRBJ2-3,CASSIGGLPYDTQYF,TGTGCCAGTAGTATCGGGGGACTACCATACGATACGCAGTATTTT
TRBD2,NA,TRBV10-3,TRBJ2-5,CAISEGLAGTETQYF,TGTGCCATCAGTGAGGGACTAGCGGGAACGGAGACCCAGTACTTC
TRBD2,NA,TRBV20-1,TRBJ2-3,CSARDPPGGRDGDTQYF,TGCAGTGCTAGAGATCCCCCTGGCGGGAGGGACGGGGATACGCAGTATTTT
NA,few,TRBV7-2,TRBJ2-3,CASSLTLDLDTQYF,TGTGCCAGCAGCTTAACACTAGATCTGGATACGCAGTATTTT
TRBD1,NA,TRBV5-1,TRBJ2-1,CASSSQGALEQFF,TGCGCCAGCAGCTCACAGGGGGCCCTTGAGCAGTTCTTC
NA,many,TRBV12-3/TRBV12-4,TRBJ2-5,CASSSTGAGGETQYF,TGTGCCAGCAGTTCAACGGGAGCTGGTGGAGAGACCCAGTACTTC
TRBD2,many,TRBV20-1,TRBJ2-7,CSASGGRAFGEQYF,TGCAGTGCTAGCGGCGGGAGGGCCTTCGGGGAGCAGTACTTC
NA,few,TRBV7-2,TRBJ1-1,CAEENTEAFF,TGTGCCGAGGAGAACACTGAAGCTTTCTTT
NA,NA,TRBV7-2,TRBJ1-1,CASSQTTNTEAFF,TGTGCCAGCAGTCAAACAACGAACACTGAAGCTTTCTTT
NA,few,TRBV7-9,TRBJ2-2,CASSLDVAGELFF,TGTGCCAGCAGCTTAGATGTGGCCGGGGAGCTGTTTTTT
NA,once,TRBV3-1,TRBJ1-1,CASSQALRGTEAFF,TGTGCCAGCAGCCAAGCCCTACGGGGTACTGAAGCTTTCTTT
NA,NA,TRBV7-2,TRBJ2-1,CASRLEFGEIGGQFF,TGTGCCAGCAGATTAGAGTTTGGGGAAATAGGAGGGCAGTTCTTC
TRBD2,NA,TRBV5-1,TRBJ2-3,CASSPKGTSGRGGTQYF,TGCGCCAGCAGCCCGAAGGGGACTAGCGGGAGAGGCGGTACGCAGTATTTT
NA,NA,TRBV6-1,TRBJ2-3,CASSYKGFNTDTQYF,TGTGCCAGCAGTTACAAGGGGTTCAACACAGATACGCAGTATTTT
NA,NA,TRBV11-2,TRBJ2-5,CASSLEQLQETQYF,TGTGCCAGCAGCTTAGAACAACTCCAGGAGACCCAGTACTTC
NA,few,TRBV6-1,TRBJ2-7,CASSEGLGYYEQYF,TGTGCCAGCAGTGAAGGTCTGGGATACTACGAGCAGTACTTC
NA,few,TRBV7-9,TRBJ1-2,CASSTEEAPRGYGYTF,TGTGCCAGCAGCACCGAGGAGGCCCCGAGGGGTTATGGCTACACCTTC
TRBD1,NA,TRBV7-2,TRBJ1-6,CASSLDGTGGSPLHF,TGTGCCAGCAGCTTAGATGGGACAGGGGGCTCACCCCTCCACTTT
TRBD2,NA,TRBV19,TRBJ2-1,CASSIGQGGSYNEQFF,TGTGCCAGTAGTATAGGCCAGGGAGGGTCCTACAATGAGCAGTTCTTC
TRBD1,many,TRBV7-2,TRBJ2-7,CASSSQPPGQGSSYEQYF,TGTGCCAGCAGCTCCCAACCCCCGGGACAGGGGAGTTCCTACGAGCAGTACTTC
NA,few,TRBV7-9,TRBJ1-3,CASSSGGGEAGNTIYF,TGTGCCAGCAGCTCTGGGGGGGGTGAAGCTGGAAACACCATATATTTT
NA,few,TRBV11-2,TRBJ2-5,CASSLVAQPQETQYF,TGTGCCAGCAGCTTAGTCGCCCAACCCCAAGAGACCCAGTACTTC
NA,NA,TRBV5-5,TRBJ1-1,CASRILGRNTEAFF,TGTGCCAGCAGGATATTAGGGCGGAACACTGAAGCTTTCTTT
TRBD2,once,TRBV5-4,TRBJ2-5,CASSPSGRAEGKTQYF,TGTGCCAGCAGCCCAAGCGGGAGGGCCGAGGGAAAGACCCAGTACTTC
TRBD2,NA,TRBV5-4,TRBJ2-1,CASSFPSGEQFF,TGTGCCAGCAGCTTTCCTAGCGGTGAGCAGTTCTTC
NA,NA,TRBV19,TRBJ1-5,CASSMGEALNQPQHF,TGTGCCAGTAGTATGGGGGAGGCACTCAATCAGCCCCAGCATTTT
NA,few,TRBV4-3,TRBJ1-1,CASSQVQKNTEAFF,TGCGCCAGCAGCCAAGTCCAGAAGAACACTGAAGCTTTCTTT
NA,NA,TRBV7-2,TRBJ1-6,CASRGRNNSPLHF,TGTGCCAGCAGAGGACGGAATAATTCACCCCTCCACTTT
NA,NA,TRBV18,TRBJ2-7,CASSPPSDRESKYF,TGTGCCAGCTCACCACCGAGTGACCGAGAGTCCAAGTACTTC
TRBD2,NA,TRBV10-3,TRBJ2-1,CATGTRNNEQFF,TGTGCCACGGGGACTAGGAACAATGAGCAGTTCTTC